In this sample, the clone carrying this TCR beta chain turned up many times. The antigen remains unidentified. Barcoded TCR alpha and TCR beta cDNA libraries with UMIs came from 5'RACE using constant-segment primers. One entry per CDR3 protein results from TCRdb running MiXCR on the 5' RACE reads. The sample shows over 30,000 distinct CDR3 sequences, 9.5% to 12% of them seen only once. This sample is drawn from a study of T-cell memory formation after mild COVID-19. Study-wide results and caveats: The second-wave clones peaking on day 37 were not confirmed as SARS-CoV-2-specific.

This CDR3 region has 12 residues. CDR1 is SGHTA, CDR2 FQGNSA, per germline. V gave up 2 bases and J gave up 3 bases, with 5 bases separating them. The source is a man in his late teens or twenties who had mild COVID-19 (a few samples of this study predate the infection). Cell type and time point are not known. Sequenced: PBMCs or a T cell subset sorted from them (not recorded which). The V call is TRBV7-2, the J call TRBJ2-7; D is unclear. Written as DNA, the CDR3 is TGTGCCAGCAGCTTACGACGCTACGAGCAGTACTTC. Translation: CASSLRRYEQYF.